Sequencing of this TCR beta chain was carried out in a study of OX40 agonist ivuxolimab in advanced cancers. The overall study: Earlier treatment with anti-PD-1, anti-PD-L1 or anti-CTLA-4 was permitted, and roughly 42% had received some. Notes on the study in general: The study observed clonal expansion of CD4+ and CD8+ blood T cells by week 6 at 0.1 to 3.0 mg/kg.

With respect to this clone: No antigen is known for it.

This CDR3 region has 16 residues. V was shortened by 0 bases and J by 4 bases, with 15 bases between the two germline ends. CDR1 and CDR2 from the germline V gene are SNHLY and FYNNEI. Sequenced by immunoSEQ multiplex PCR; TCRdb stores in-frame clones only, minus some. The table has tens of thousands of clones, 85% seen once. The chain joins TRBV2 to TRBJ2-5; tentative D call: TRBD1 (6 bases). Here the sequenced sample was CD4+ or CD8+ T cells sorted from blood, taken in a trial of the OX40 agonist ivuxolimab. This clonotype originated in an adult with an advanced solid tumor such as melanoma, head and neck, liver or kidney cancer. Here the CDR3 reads CASSEARLGAGETQYF. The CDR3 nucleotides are TGTGCCAGCAGTGAAGCCCGGTTGGGGGCGGGAGAGACCCAGTACTTC.